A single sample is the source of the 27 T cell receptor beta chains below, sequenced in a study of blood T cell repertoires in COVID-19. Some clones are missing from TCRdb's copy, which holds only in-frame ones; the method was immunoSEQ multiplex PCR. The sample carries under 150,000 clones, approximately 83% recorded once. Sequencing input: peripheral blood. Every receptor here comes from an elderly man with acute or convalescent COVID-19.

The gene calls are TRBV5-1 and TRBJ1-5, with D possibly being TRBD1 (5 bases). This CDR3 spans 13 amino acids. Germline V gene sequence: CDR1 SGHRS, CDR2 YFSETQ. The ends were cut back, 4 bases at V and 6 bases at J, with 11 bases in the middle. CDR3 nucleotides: TGCGCCAGCAGCCCGGAGGGGAGTCAGCCCCAGCATTTT. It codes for CASSPEGSQPQHF.

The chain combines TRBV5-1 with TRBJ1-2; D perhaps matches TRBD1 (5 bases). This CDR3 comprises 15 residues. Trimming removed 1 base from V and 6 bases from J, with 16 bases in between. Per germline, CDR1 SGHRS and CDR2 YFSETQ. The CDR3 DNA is TGCGCCAGCAGCTTGATCGGGGGACCAACGGATGGCTACACCTTC. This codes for CASSLIGGPTDGYTF.

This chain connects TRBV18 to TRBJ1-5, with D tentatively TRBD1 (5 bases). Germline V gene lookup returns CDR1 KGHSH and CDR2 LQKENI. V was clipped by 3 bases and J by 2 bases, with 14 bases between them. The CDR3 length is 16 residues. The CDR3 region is CASSPTQGVRNQPQHF. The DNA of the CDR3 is TGTGCCAGCTCACCCACTCAGGGTGTTCGCAATCAGCCCCAGCATTTT.

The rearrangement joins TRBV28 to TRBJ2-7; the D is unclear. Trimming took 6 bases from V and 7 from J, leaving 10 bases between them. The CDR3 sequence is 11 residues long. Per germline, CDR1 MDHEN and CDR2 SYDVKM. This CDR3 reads CASSQSWEQYF. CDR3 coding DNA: TGTGCCAGCAGCCAGTCCTGGGAGCAGTACTTC.

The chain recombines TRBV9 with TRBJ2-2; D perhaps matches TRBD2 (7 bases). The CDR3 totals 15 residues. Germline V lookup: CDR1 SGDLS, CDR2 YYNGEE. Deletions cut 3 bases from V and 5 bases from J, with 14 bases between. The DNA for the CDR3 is TGTGCCAGCAGCGGTTGGGGGGGGCCAACCGGGGAGCTGTTTTTT. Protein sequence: CASSGWGGPTGELFF.

CDR3 in DNA: TGTGCCAGCAGCAGACTAGCGGGGAACGCAAATGAGCAGTTCTTC. Its translation is CASSRLAGNANEQFF. The rearrangement links TRBV6-4 to TRBJ2-1; 11 bases agree with TRBD2. CDR1 and CDR2 from the germline V gene are MRHNA and SNTAGT. CDR3 length equals 15 residues. V lost 6 bases to trimming and J lost 7 bases; unmatched junction nucleotides: 8.

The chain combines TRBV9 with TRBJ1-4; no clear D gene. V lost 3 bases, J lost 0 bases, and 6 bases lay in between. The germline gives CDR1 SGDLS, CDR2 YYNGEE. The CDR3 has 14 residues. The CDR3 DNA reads TGTGCCAGCAGCGAGCACCCAACTAATGAAAAACTGTTTTTT. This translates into CASSEHPTNEKLFF.

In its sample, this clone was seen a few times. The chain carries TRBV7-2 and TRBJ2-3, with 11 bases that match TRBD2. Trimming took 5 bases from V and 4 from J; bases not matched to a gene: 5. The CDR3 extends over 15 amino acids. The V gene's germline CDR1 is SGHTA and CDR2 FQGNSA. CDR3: CASSISGRAADTQYF. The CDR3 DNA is TGTGCCAGCAGCATTAGCGGGAGGGCCGCAGATACGCAGTATTTT.

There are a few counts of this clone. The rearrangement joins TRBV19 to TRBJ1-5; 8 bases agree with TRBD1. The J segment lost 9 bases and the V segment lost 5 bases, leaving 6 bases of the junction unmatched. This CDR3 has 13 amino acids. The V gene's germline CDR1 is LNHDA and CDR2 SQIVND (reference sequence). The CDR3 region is CASSPQGAGPQHF. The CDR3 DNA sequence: TGTGCCAGTAGTCCTCAGGGGGCCGGGCCCCAGCATTTT.

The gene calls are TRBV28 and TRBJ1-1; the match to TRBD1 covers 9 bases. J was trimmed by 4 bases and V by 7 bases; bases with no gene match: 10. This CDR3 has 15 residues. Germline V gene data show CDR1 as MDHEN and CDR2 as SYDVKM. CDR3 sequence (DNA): TGTGCCAGCAAAACGGACAGGGGAGGGGGCACTGAAGCTTTCTTT. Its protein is CASKTDRGGGTEAFF.

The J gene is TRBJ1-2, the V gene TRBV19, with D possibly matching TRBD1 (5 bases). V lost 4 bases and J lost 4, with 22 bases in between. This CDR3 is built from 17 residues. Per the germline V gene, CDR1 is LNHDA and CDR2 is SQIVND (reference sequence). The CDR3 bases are TGTGCCAGTAGTAATCAGATCTGGACACGGAGCGCCTATGGCTACACCTTC. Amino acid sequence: CASSNQIWTRSAYGYTF.

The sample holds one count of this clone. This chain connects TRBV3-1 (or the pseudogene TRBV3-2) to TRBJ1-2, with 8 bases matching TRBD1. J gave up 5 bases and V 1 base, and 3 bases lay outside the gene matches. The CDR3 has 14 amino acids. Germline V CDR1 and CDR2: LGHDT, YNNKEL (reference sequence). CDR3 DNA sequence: TGTGCCAGCAGCCAAGGGCAGGGGGCTTATGGCTACACCTTC. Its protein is CASSQGQGAYGYTF.

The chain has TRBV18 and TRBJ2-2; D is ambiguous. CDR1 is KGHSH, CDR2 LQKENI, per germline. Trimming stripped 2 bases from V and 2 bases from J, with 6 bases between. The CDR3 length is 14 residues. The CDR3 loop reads CASSPGFNTGELFF. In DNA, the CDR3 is TGTGCCAGCTCACCAGGCTTCAACACCGGGGAGCTGTTTTTT.

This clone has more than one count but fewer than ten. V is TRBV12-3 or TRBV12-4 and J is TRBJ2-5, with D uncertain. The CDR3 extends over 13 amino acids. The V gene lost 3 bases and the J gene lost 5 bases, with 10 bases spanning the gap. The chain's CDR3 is CASSFSTSETQYF. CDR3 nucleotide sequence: TGTGCCAGCAGTTTCTCGACAAGTGAGACCCAGTACTTC.

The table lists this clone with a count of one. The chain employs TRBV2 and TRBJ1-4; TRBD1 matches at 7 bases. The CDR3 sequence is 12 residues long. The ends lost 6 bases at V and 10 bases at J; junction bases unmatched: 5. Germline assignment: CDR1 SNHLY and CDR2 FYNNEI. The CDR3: CASSETGVKLFF. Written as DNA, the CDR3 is TGTGCCAGCAGCGAAACAGGGGTAAAACTGTTTTTT.

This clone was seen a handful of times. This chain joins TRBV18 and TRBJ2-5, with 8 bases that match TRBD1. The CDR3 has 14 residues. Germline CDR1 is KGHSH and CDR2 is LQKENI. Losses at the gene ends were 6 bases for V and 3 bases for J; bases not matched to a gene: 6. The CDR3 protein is CASSGPTGEETQYF. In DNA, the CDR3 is TGTGCCAGCTCGGGTCCGACAGGGGAAGAGACCCAGTACTTC.

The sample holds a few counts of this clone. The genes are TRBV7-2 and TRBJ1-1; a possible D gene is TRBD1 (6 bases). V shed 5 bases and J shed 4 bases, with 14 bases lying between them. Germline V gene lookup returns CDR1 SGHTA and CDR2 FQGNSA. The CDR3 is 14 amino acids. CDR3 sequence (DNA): TGTGCCAGCAGCACACAGGGAATCGGCACTGAAGCTTTCTTT. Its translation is CASSTQGIGTEAFF.

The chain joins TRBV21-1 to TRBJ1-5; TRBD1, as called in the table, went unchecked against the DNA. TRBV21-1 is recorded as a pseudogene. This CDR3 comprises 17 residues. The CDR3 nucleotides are TGTGCCAGCACCCCCGGGACAGGGGAGTCGGGCAATCAGCCCCAGCATTTT. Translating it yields CASTPGTGESGNQPQHF.

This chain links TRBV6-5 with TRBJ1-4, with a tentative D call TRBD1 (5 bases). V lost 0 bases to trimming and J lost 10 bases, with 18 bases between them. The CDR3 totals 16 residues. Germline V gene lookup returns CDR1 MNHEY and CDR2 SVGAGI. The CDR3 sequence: CASSYSMAQGLGKLFF. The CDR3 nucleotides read TGTGCCAGCAGTTACTCGATGGCTCAGGGTTTAGGAAAACTGTTTTTT.

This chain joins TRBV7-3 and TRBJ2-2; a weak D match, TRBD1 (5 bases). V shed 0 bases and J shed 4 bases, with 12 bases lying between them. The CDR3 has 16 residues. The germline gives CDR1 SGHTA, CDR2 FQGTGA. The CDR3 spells CASSLTESGLTGELFF. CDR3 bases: TGTGCCAGCAGCTTAACCGAGTCAGGGCTCACCGGGGAGCTGTTTTTT.

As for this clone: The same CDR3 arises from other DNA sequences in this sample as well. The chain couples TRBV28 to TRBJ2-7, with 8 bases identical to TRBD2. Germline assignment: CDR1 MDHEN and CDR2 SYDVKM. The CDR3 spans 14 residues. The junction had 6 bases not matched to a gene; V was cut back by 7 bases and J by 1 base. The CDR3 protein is CASTLAGTSYEQYF. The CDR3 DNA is TGTGCCAGCACCTTAGCGGGAACGTCCTACGAGCAGTACTTC.

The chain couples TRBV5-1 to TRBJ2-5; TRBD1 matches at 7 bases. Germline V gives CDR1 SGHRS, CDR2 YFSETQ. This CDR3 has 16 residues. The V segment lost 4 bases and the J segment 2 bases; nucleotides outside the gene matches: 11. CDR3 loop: CASSLRQGFGQETQYF. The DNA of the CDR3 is TGCGCCAGCAGCCTCAGACAGGGATTCGGTCAAGAGACCCAGTACTTC.

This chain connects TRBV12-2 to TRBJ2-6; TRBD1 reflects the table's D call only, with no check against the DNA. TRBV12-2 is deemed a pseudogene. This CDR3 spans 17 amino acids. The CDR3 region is CASRLATPGSRANVLTF. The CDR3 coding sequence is TGTGCAAGTCGCTTAGCGACCCCAGGGTCCAGGGCCAACGTCCTGACTTTC.

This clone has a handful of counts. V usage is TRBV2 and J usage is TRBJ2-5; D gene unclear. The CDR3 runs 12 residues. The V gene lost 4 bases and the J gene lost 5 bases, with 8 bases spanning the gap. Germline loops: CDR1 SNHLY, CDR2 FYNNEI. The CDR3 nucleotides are TGTGCCAGCAGTGCATTAGTGGAGACCCAGTACTTC. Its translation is CASSALVETQYF.

The CDR3 region is CASGRGQGLYDEQFF. In DNA form, the CDR3 reads TGTGCTAGTGGAAGGGGACAGGGACTTTACGATGAGCAGTTCTTC. The rearrangement joins TRBV12-5 to TRBJ2-1, with TRBD1 identical over 9 bases. J gave up 8 bases and V 6 bases, and 11 bases lay outside the gene matches. This CDR3 has 15 amino acids. The germline V gene encodes CDR1 LGHNT and CDR2 FRNRAP.

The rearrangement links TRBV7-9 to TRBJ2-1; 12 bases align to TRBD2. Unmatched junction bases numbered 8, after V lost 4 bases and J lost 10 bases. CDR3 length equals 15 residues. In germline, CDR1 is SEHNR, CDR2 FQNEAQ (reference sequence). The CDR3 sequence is CASSWEGLAGGEQFF. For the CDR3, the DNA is TGTGCCAGCAGCTGGGAGGGACTAGCGGGCGGGGAGCAGTTCTTC.

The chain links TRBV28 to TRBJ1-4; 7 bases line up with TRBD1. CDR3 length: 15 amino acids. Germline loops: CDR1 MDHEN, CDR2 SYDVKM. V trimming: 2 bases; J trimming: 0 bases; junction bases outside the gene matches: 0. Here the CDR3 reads CASSLGQATNEKLFF. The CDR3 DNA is TGTGCCAGCAGTTTAGGACAGGCAACTAATGAAAAACTGTTTTTT.